The 20 T cell receptor beta chains reported below all come from one sample, sequenced in a study of cytomegalovirus exposure and HLA in healthy donors. The PCR had 60 Vbeta and 13 Jbeta primers. The table came from immunoSEQ multiplex PCR; TCRdb's copy has only in-frame clones and leaves some out. The sample lists about 100,000 clones, approximately 85% occurring once. The sample comprised PBMCs. Receptor source: a man under 40 in good health and CMV-seronegative.

The chain combines TRBV5-4 with TRBJ2-2; TRBD2 aligns across 7 bases. This CDR3 is 16 amino acids long. The germline V gene encodes CDR1 SGHNT and CDR2 YYREEE (reference sequence). With 0 bases clipped from V and 6 bases from J, the junction kept 8 bases outside the gene matches. The chain's CDR3 is CASSLGGSGDPGELFF. The CDR3 DNA follows: TGTGCCAGCAGCTTGGGCGGGAGTGGGGATCCCGGGGAGCTGTTTTTT.

This chain joins TRBV7-6 and TRBJ2-7; 12 bases are shared with TRBD1. Germline V gene lookup returns CDR1 SGHVS and CDR2 FNYEAQ. Trimming cost V 5 bases and J 5 bases; bases outside gene matches: 4. The CDR3 spans 14 residues. This chain's CDR3 is CASSPRDRGHEQYF. The CDR3 coding sequence is TGTGCCAGCAGCCCCCGGGACAGGGGGCACGAGCAGTACTTC.

This sequence joins TRBV29-1 and TRBJ2-1; 11 nucleotides align to TRBD2. Germline V gives CDR1 SQVTM, CDR2 ANQGSEA. The ends lost 7 bases at V and 8 bases at J; junction bases unmatched: 7. This CDR3 comprises 13 residues. For the CDR3, the DNA is TGCAGCGAACGACTAGCGGGAAGTCATGAGCAGTTCTTC. Translated, it gives CSERLAGSHEQFF.

The V gene is TRBV15, the J gene TRBJ2-3; D gene uncertain. Germline CDR1 and CDR2: LNHNV and YYDKDF (reference sequence). The CDR3 length is 14 residues. With 3 bases removed from V and 3 bases from J, the gap between germline ends came to 10 bases. CDR3 bases: TGTGCCACCAGCAGGCCCCCGACTACAGATACGCAGTATTTT. Its translation is CATSRPPTTDTQYF. Looking up the rest from reference TRBV15 and TRBJ2-3 gives the full variable domain: DAMVIQNPRYQVTQFGKPVTLSCSQTLNHNVMYWYQQKSSQAPKLLFHYYDKDFNNEADTPDNFQSRRPNTSFCFLDIRSPGLGDTAMYLCATSRPPTTDTQYFGPGTRLTVL.

V gene TRBV30 combines with J gene TRBJ2-1, with 7 bases lining up with TRBD1. Germline values: CDR1 GTSNPN, CDR2 SVGIG (reference sequence). The V and J ends lost 2 bases and 10 bases, in that order; junction bases with no gene match: 5. CDR3 size: 12 residues. CDR3 sequence reads: CAWSRGQAEQFF. CDR3 nucleotide sequence: TGTGCCTGGAGTCGTGGACAGGCAGAGCAGTTCTTC.

This clone was seen only once. CDR3 region: CASSGVAGPETQYF. As DNA, the CDR3 is TGTGCCAGCAGCGGGGTAGCGGGCCCAGAGACCCAGTACTTC. The gene calls are TRBV9 and TRBJ2-5; 7 nucleotides align to TRBD2. The CDR3 runs to 14 residues. CDR1 is SGDLS and CDR2 is YYNGEE in the germline V gene. Trimming at V came to 3 bases and at J to 4 bases, leaving 6 bases not matched to a gene.

The rearrangement links TRBV6-6 to TRBJ2-7; a weak D match, TRBD2 (7 bases). CDR1 and CDR2 (germline): MNHNY, SVGAGI (reference sequence). Trimming left V 0 bases short and J 4 bases short, with 13 bases between. The CDR3 is 15 amino acids. The CDR3, as DNA: TGTGCCAGCAGTTACTCCGGCGGGGGCCGTTACGAGCAGTACTTC. Translated, it gives CASSYSGGGRYEQYF.

The gene calls are TRBV10-3 and TRBJ2-7, with a possible D match to TRBD1 (8 bases). Per the germline V gene, CDR1 is ENHRY and CDR2 is SYGVKD. V lost 3 bases and J lost 4, with 13 bases in between. The CDR3 spans 14 residues. The CDR3 loop reads CAISDPQGGYEQYF. The DNA for the CDR3 is TGTGCCATCAGTGATCCACAGGGGGGGTACGAGCAGTACTTC.

The J gene is TRBJ2-1, the V gene TRBV10-3; D is ambiguous. Looked up from germline, CDR1 is ENHRY and CDR2 is SYGVKD. The CDR3 is made up of 13 amino acids. V dropped 3 bases and J dropped 8 bases, with 11 bases sitting between them. CDR3 nucleotides: TGTGCCATCAGTGATCTAGTTTCGCATGAGCAGTTCTTC. It encodes CAISDLVSHEQFF.

The chain carries TRBV9 and TRBJ1-2; no firm D call. In germline, CDR1 is SGDLS, CDR2 YYNGEE. The V end lost 4 bases, the J end lost 4 bases, and 11 bases lay between the germline ends. The CDR3 consists of 13 residues. The CDR3 DNA reads as TGTGCCAGCAGCCAAGCGCGCGCCTATGGCTACACCTTC. This translates into CASSQARAYGYTF.

This CDR3 is CSAPGPSGNTEAFF. The CDR3 DNA sequence: TGCAGCGCTCCAGGGCCGTCGGGGAACACTGAAGCTTTCTTT. The chain recombines TRBV29-1 with TRBJ1-1; D perhaps matches TRBD1 (5 bases). Trimming cost V 7 bases and J 1 base, with 16 bases left between them. Germline V CDR1 and CDR2: SQVTM, ANQGSEA. The CDR3 covers 14 residues.

This chain links TRBV4-3 with TRBJ2-1; 11 nucleotides match TRBD2. The CDR3 is made up of 20 amino acids. Germline values: CDR1 LGHNA, CDR2 YSLEER. After removal of 0 bases from V and 4 bases from J, the junction contained 14 bases not matched to a gene. The DNA of the CDR3 is TGCGCCAGCAGCCAAGATTCGGGTCGGAAGGGGACTAGCGGATACAATGAGCAGTTCTTC. This translates into CASSQDSGRKGTSGYNEQFF.

A single count supports this clone. The V and J genes are TRBV11-2 and TRBJ2-6; D possibly corresponds to TRBD1 (5 bases). This CDR3 is 15 amino acids long. Deletions cut 6 bases from V and 4 bases from J, with 13 bases between. The germline CDR1 and CDR2 sequences are SGHAT and FQNNGV. Here the CDR3 DNA reads TGTGCCAGCAGAACGTGGGGCTCCGGGGCCAACGTCCTGACTTTC. This translates into CASRTWGSGANVLTF.

The J gene is TRBJ2-1, the V gene TRBV4-1; D gene uncertain. The CDR3 has 12 amino acids. Germline assignment: CDR1 MGHRA and CDR2 YSYEKL. The V gene lost 1 base and the J gene lost 7 bases, with 5 bases spanning the gap. CDR3 region: CASSQVLNEQFF. As DNA, the CDR3 is TGCGCCAGCAGCCAAGTACTGAATGAGCAGTTCTTC.

The V call is TRBV9, the J call TRBJ2-7, with D possibly TRBD1 on 6 matching bases. The CDR3 covers 14 residues. The germline CDR1 and CDR2 sequences are SGDLS and YYNGEE. Trimming cost V 3 bases and J 0 bases, with 10 bases left between them. As DNA, the CDR3 is TGTGCCAGCAGCGCGGGGACAAGCTCCTACGAGCAGTACTTC. Translation: CASSAGTSSYEQYF.

V and J are TRBV6-1 and TRBJ1-1; TRBD1 matches 11 bases. V shed 7 bases and J 11 bases; nucleotides not matched to a gene: 9. CDR3 length: 13 residues. The germline V gene has CDR1 MNHNS and CDR2 SASEGT. The CDR3 here is CASKDRGREGAFF. CDR3 nucleotides: TGTGCCAGCAAGGACAGGGGGCGAGAGGGGGCTTTCTTT.

The rearrangement links TRBV27 to TRBJ1-4; D remains unclear. Between the trimmed V and J ends, which lost 4 bases and 10 bases, there was a span of 16 bases. Per the germline V gene, CDR1 is MNHEY and CDR2 is SMNVEV (reference sequence). There are 14 residues in the CDR3. CDR3 loop: CASSSDPTRGKLFF. CDR3 bases: TGTGCCAGCAGTTCTGACCCTACCCGGGGAAAACTGTTTTTT.

The V gene is TRBV5-1, the J gene TRBJ1-1; maybe TRBD1 (5 bases). Germline V lookup: CDR1 SGHRS, CDR2 YFSETQ. The CDR3 spans 14 residues. Trimming left V 2 bases short and J 2 bases short, with 10 bases between. This CDR3 reads CASSLIGVNTEAFF. The DNA of the CDR3 is TGCGCCAGCAGCTTAATAGGGGTCAACACTGAAGCTTTCTTT.

This chain's CDR3 is CASSVGGGGAGNEQFF. The CDR3 nucleotides read TGTGCCAGCAGCGTTGGTGGCGGGGGGGCCGGTAATGAGCAGTTCTTC. The V call is TRBV9, the J call TRBJ2-1; 9 positions agree with TRBD2. Trimming at V came to 2 bases and at J to 7 bases, leaving 10 bases not matched to a gene. The CDR3 is 16 residues long. Germline lookup yields CDR1 SGDLS and CDR2 YYNGEE.

The chain has TRBV28 and TRBJ1-4; TRBD1 agrees at 8 bases. V lost 3 bases and J lost 8; bases outside the gene matches: 14. CDR1 is MDHEN and CDR2 is SYDVKM in the germline V gene. The CDR3 loop spans 17 amino acids. The CDR3 region has the DNA TGTGCCAGCAGTTTGCCTAGATTCAGGGGGCGCGTAGAAAAACTGTTTTTT. This encodes CASSLPRFRGRVEKLFF.